This TCR beta chain emerged from a study of blood T cell repertoires in COVID-19. Study as a whole: Samples representing acute and convalescent COVID-19 were sourced from the United States, Italy and Spain.

In the original processing: Estimates of nucleated cell counts were drawn from the amplification of reference gene primers. Measured with immunoSEQ multiplex PCR; TCRdb has only the in-frame clones, and not every one. For V, J and clone size, that table is used; D and trimming come from the DNA. The sample lists fewer than 300,000 clones; 75% to 95% were seen once. From germline, CDR1 is LNHNV and CDR2 YYDKDF (reference sequence). CDR3 size: 13 residues. V lost 5 bases and J 5 bases, leaving 12 bases between the germline ends. The chain couples TRBV15 to TRBJ2-5; TRBD2 might be the D (6 bases). Source material: PBMCs or T cells enriched from blood (not recorded which). The TCR originated in a woman younger than 45 who had recovered from COVID-19. The CDR3 sequence: CATSLRERETQYF. CDR3 in DNA: TGTGCCACCAGCTTACGGGAGAGGGAGACCCAGTACTTC.